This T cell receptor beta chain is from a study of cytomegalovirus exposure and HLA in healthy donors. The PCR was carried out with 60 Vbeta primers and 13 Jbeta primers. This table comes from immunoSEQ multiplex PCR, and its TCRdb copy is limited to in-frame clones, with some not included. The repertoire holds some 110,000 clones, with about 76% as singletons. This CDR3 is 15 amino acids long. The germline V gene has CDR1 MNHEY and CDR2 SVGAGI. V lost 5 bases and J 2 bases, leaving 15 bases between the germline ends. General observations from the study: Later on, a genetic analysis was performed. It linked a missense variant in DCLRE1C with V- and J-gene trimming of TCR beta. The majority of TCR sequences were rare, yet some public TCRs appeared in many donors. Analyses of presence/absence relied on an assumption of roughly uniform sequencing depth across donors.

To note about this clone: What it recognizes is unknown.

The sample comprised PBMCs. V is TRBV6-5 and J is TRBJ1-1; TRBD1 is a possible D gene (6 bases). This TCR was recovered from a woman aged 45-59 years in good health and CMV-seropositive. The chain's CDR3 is CASSKLGQLNTEAFF. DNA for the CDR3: TGTGCCAGCAGTAAATTGGGACAACTTAACACTGAAGCTTTCTTT.